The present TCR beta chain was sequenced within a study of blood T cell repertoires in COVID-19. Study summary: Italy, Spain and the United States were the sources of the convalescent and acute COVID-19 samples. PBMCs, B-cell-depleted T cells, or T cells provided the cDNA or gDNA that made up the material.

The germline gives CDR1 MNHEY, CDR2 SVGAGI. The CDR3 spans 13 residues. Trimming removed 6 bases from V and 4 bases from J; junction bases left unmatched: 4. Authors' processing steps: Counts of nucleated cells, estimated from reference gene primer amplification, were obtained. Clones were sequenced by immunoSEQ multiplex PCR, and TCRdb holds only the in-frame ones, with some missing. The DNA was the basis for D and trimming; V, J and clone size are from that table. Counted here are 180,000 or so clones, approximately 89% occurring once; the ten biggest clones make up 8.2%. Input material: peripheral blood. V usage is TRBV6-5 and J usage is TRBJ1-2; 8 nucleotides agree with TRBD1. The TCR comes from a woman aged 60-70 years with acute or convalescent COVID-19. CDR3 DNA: TGTGCCAGCAGCGGACAGGGCGGCTATGGCTACACCTTC. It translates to CASSGQGGYGYTF.